This record concerns one T cell receptor beta chain sequence. The data were taken from a study of blood T cell repertoires in COVID-19. Study overall: From the United States, Italy and Spain came samples of acute and convalescent COVID-19.

Generated by immunoSEQ multiplex PCR, the TCRdb table keeps only in-frame clones and is missing some. The table has over 200,000 clones, under 85% seen once. Specimen: PBMCs or T cells enriched from blood (not recorded which). The sequence derives from a man between 60 and 75 years old who had recovered from COVID-19.

This chain's CDR3 is CAWSGVAAGWSNTEAFF. In DNA, the CDR3 is TGTGCCTGGAGTGGGGTTGCCGCAGGGTGGTCCAACACTGAAGCTTTCTTT. V gene TRBV30 combines with J gene TRBJ1-1; TRBD1 is a possible D gene (5 bases). CDR3 length: 17 amino acids. Germline loops: CDR1 GTSNPN, CDR2 SVGIG (reference sequence). Deletions cut 1 base from V and 2 bases from J, with 20 bases between.